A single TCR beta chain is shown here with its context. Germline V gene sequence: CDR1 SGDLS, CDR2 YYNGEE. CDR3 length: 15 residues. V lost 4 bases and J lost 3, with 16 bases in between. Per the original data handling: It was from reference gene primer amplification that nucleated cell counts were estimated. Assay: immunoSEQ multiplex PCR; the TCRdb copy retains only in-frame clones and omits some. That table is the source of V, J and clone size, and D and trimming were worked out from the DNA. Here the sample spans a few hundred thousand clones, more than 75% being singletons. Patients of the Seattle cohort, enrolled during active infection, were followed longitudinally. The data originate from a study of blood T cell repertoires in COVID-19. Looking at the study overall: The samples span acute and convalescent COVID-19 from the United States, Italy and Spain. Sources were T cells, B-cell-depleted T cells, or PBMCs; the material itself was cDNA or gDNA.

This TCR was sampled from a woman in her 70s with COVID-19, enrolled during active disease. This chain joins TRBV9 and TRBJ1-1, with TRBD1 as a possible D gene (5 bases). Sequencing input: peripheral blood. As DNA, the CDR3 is TGTGCCAGCAGCCTCCATCCAGGAGGGGACACTGAAGCTTTCTTT. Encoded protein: CASSLHPGGDTEAFF.